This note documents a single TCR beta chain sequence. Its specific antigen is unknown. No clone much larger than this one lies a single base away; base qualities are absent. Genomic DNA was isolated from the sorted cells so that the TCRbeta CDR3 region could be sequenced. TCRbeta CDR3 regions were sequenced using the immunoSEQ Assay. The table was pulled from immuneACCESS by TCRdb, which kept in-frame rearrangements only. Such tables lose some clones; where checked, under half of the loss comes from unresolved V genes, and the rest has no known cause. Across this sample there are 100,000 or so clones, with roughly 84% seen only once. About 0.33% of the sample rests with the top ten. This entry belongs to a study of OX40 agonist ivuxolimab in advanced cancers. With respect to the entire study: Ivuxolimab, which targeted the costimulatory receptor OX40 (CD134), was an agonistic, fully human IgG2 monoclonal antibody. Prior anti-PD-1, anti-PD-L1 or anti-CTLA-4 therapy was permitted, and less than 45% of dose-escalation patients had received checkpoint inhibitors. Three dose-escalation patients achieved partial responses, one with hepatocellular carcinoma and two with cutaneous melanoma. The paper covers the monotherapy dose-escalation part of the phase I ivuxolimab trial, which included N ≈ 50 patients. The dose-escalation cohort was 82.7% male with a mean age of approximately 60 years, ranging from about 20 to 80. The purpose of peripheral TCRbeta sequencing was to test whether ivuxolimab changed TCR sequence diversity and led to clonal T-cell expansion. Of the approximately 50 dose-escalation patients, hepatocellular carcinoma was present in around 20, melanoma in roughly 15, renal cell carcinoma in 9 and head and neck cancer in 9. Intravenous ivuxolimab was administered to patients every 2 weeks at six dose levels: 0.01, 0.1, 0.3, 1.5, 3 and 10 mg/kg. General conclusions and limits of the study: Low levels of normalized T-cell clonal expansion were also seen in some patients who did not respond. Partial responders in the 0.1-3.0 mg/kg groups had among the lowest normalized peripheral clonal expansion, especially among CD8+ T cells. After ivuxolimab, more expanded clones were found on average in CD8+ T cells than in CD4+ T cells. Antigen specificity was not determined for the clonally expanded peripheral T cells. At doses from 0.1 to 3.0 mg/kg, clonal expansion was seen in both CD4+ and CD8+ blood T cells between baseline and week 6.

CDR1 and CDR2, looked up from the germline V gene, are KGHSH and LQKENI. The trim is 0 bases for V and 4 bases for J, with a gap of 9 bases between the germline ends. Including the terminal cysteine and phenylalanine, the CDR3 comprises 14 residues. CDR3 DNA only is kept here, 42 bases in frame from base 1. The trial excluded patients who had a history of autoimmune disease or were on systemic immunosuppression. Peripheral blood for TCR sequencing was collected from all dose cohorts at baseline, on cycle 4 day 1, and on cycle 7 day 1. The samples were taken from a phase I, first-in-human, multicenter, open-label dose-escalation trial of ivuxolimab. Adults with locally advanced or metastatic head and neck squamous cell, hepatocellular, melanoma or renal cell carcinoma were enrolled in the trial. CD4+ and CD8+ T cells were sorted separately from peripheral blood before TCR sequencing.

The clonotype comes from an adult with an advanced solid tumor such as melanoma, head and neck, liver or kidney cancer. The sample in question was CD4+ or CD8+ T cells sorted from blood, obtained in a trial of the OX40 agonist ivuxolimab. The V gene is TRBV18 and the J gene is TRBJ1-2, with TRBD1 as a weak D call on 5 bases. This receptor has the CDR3 CASSPPGPTYGYTF. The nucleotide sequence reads TGTGCCAGCTCACCACCGGGGCCAACCTATGGCTACACCTTC. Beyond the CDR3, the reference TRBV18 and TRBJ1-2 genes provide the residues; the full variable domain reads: NAGVMQNPRHLVRRRGQEARLRCSPMKGHSHVYWYRQLPEEGLKFMVYLQKENIIDESGMPKERFSAEFPKEGPSILRIQQVVRGDSAAYFCASSPPGPTYGYTFGSGTRLTVV.